The clone carrying this T cell receptor beta chain is labeled as medium-sized. The repertoire was sequenced with immunoSEQ multiplex PCR; TCRdb's copy has only in-frame clones and lacks some. The sample has about 27,000 clones, roughly 86% seen once. Trimming shortened V by 2 bases and J by 4 bases, and 14 bases separated the two germline ends. The CDR3 covers 15 residues. CDR1 and CDR2 from the germline V gene are KGHSH and LQKENI. The data stem from a study of T cell changes during pregnancy in multiple sclerosis. V and J are TRBV18 and TRBJ1-1; perhaps TRBD1 as D (5 bases). The sequencing here drew on CD8+ T cells from peripheral blood mononuclear cells, taken in the second trimester of pregnancy. The sequence was collected from a female donor with multiple sclerosis, enrolled in a pregnancy study. The DNA for the CDR3 is TGTGCCAGCTCACCAGGGCTCGGGGGTGGCACTGAAGCTTTCTTT. Translated: CASSPGLGGGTEAFF.